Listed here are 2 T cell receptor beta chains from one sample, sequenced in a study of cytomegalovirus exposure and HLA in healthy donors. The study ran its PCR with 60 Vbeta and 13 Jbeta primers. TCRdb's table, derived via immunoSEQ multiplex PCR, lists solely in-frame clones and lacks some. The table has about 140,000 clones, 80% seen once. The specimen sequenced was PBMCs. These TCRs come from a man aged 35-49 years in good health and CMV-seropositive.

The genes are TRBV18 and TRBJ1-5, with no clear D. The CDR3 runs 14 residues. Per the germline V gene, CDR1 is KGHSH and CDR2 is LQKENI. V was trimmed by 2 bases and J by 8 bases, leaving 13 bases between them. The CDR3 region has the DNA TGTGCCAGCTCACCAATGATAGGCCAGGAGCCCCAGCATTTT. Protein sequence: CASSPMIGQEPQHF.

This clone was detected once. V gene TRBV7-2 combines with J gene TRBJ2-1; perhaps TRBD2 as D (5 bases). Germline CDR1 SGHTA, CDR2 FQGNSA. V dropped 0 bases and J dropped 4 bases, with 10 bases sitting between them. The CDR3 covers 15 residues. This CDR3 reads CASSLALGPYNEQFF. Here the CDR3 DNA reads TGTGCCAGCAGCTTAGCACTAGGCCCTTACAATGAGCAGTTCTTC.